These T cell receptor beta chains were read from a single sample in a study of OX40 agonist ivuxolimab in advanced cancers. Measured with immunoSEQ multiplex PCR; TCRdb has only the in-frame clones, and not every one. The profile shows tens of thousands of clones, 80% to 95% of them singletons. Sequenced material: CD4+ or CD8+ T cells sorted from blood, taken in a trial of the OX40 agonist ivuxolimab. These receptors all come from an adult with an advanced solid tumor such as melanoma, head and neck, liver or kidney cancer. The CDR3 runs from the conserved cysteine through the conserved F or W. D genes are given only for firm matches. Clone size is not always given. Where it is, it says once, few, many or a class for expanded clones.

abundance	v_gene	d_gene	j_gene	CDR3nt	CDR3aa
.	TRBV19	.	TRBJ2-7	TGTGCCAGTGGGACCTACGAGCAGTACTTC	CASGTYEQYF
few	TRBV13	.	TRBJ2-1	TGTGCCAGCAGCACCTCTTTCTTGACCTTTTACAATGAGCAGTTCTTC	CASSTSFLTFYNEQFF
.	TRBV30	.	TRBJ2-5	TGTGCCTGGAGTGTGCTCCATCGTCAGGAGACCCAGTACTTC	CAWSVLHRQETQYF
.	TRBV5-4	.	TRBJ2-1	TGTGCCAGCAGCTTGGCGGCCGGTGACAATGAGCAGTTCTTC	CASSLAAGDNEQFF
.	TRBV5-5	.	TRBJ2-7	TGTGCCAGCAGCTTATCCCTGGAGGGGACATACTACGAGCAGTACTTC	CASSLSLEGTYYEQYF
.	TRBV11-3	.	TRBJ2-7	TGTGCCAGCAGCCCCATTTGGGGGTTTACAGACGAGCAGTACTTC	CASSPIWGFTDEQYF
.	TRBV7-9	.	TRBJ2-6	TGTGCCAGCAGCTTATCGGTCTCTGGGGCCAACGTCCTGACTTTC	CASSLSVSGANVLTF
.	TRBV5-1	TRBD2	TRBJ2-5	TGCGCCAGCAGCTGGGGGACTAGTGGAGAGACCCAGTACTTC	CASSWGTSGETQYF
.	TRBV7-2	.	TRBJ1-1	TGTGCCAGCAGCTTTTCCAGAACTGAAGCTTTCTTT	CASSFSRTEAFF
.	TRBV6-5	.	TRBJ1-2	TGTGCCAGCAGCCGGGACTTCCACTATGGCTACACCTTC	CASSRDFHYGYTF
.	TRBV4-1	TRBD1	TRBJ1-1	TGCGCCAGCAGCCAAGATCGGCAGGGGGCGAACACTGAAGCTTTCTTT	CASSQDRQGANTEAFF
.	TRBV18	TRBD1	TRBJ2-7	TGTGCCAGCTCGTCGAACAGGGGCTCCTACGAGCAGTACTTC	CASSSNRGSYEQYF
.	TRBV5-1	TRBD2	TRBJ2-7	TGCGCCAGCAGCCTGGGACTAGCGGGCTCCTACGAGCAGTACTTC	CASSLGLAGSYEQYF
once	TRBV5-1	.	TRBJ1-4	TGCGCCAGCAGCACCTCAGGTGCAACTAATGAAAAACTGTTTTTT	CASSTSGATNEKLFF
few	TRBV7-2	.	TRBJ2-3	TGTGCCAGCAGCTCCCCGGTGAGGGGAGATACGCAGTATTTT	CASSSPVRGDTQYF
.	TRBV5-4	.	TRBJ2-7	TGTGCCAGCAGCGCCGGACAGATTCCCTACGAGCAGTACTTC	CASSAGQIPYEQYF
.	TRBV6-5	TRBD1	TRBJ1-2	TGTGCCAGCACCGGGGACAGGGCAAGCTACACCTTC	CASTGDRASYTF
.	TRBV6-6	.	TRBJ1-1	TGTGCCAGCATTAGGGTTGAAGCTTTCTTT	CASIRVEAFF
.	TRBV29-1	TRBD2	TRBJ2-1	TGCAGCGTTGGTGGCGGGAGCTCCTACAATGAGCAGTTCTTC	CSVGGGSSYNEQFF
.	TRBV19	.	TRBJ1-2	TGTGCCAGTAGTATAGGGAACACTGGGAGCTATGGCTACACCTTC	CASSIGNTGSYGYTF
.	TRBV14	.	TRBJ1-3	TGTGCCAGCAGCCAAGGAACAGTGGAAAACACCATATATTTT	CASSQGTVENTIYF
once	TRBV5-4	.	TRBJ2-4	TGTGCCAGCAGCTTGGCCGGGGGAAACATTCAGTACTTC	CASSLAGGNIQYF
.	TRBV7-8	.	TRBJ1-3	TGTGCCAGCAGCGCGAATGGAAACACCATATATTTT	CASSANGNTIYF
.	TRBV30	.	TRBJ1-6	TGTGCCTGGATGCGGGGGGCAAACTCACCCCTCCACTTT	CAWMRGANSPLHF
.	TRBV9	.	TRBJ2-3	TGTGCCAGCAGCGTTTGGGGGTTGGGCACAGATACGCAGTATTTT	CASSVWGLGTDTQYF
.	TRBV5-6	TRBD2	TRBJ2-7	TGTGCCAGCAGCTTGGTAGCGGGGGGCTACGAGCAGTACTTC	CASSLVAGGYEQYF
.	TRBV5-1	.	TRBJ2-7	TGCGCCAGCAGCTCTCGGAGCTCCTACGAGCAGTACTTC	CASSSRSSYEQYF
.	TRBV19	.	TRBJ1-4	TGTGCCAGTAGTATCCAACACCAAACTAATGAAAAACTGTTTTTT	CASSIQHQTNEKLFF
.	TRBV2	.	TRBJ2-1	TGTGCCAGCAGGGGCTTACGGAGCTCCTACAATGAGCAGTTCTTC	CASRGLRSSYNEQFF